This section outlines one T cell receptor (beta chain) sequence together with its context. The antigen remains undetermined. This record belongs to a study of T cell repertoires in cytomegalovirus infection. The wider study: Public TCR beta signatures were indicative of both CMV infection and a matching HLA type.

In TCRdb, the reads were re-called with MiXCR into one record per CDR3 protein. Among around 77,000 distinct CDR3 sequences listed, 20% were seen once. CDR3 length: 13 amino acids. The trim removed 4 bases at V and 4 bases at J, leaving 2 bases unmatched. CDR1 SGHTA and CDR2 FQGNSA come from the germline V gene. Study-wide points: CMV-specific TCR beta clonotypes restricted by HLA-C dominated the ex vivo response.

Sequenced material: CD8+ T cells from cultured PBMCs, taken from culture after CMV antigen stimulation. V gene TRBV7-2 combines with J gene TRBJ2-7; TRBD1 matches 9 bases. This TCR came from a human donor in good health (CMV status not recorded). Some clones in this sample may be carry-over from other donors' samples. The CDR3 DNA sequence: TGTGCCAGCAGCTGGGACAGGGCGTACGAGCAGTACTTC. As protein: CASSWDRAYEQYF.